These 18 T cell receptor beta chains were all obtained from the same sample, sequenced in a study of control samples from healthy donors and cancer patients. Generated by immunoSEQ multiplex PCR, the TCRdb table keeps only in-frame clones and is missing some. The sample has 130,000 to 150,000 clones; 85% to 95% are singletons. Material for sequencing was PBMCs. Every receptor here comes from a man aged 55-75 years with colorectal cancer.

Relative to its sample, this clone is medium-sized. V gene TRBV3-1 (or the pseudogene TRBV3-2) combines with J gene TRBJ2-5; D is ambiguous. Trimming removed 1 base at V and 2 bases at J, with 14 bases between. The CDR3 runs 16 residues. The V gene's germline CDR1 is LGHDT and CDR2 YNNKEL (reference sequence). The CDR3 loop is CASSQVGSGQQETQYF. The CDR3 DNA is TGTGCCAGCAGCCAAGTAGGCTCCGGTCAGCAAGAGACCCAGTACTTC.

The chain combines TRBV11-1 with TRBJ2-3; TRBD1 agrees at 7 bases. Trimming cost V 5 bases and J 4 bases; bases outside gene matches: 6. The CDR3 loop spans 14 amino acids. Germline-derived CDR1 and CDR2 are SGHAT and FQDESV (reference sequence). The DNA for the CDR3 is TGTGCCAGCAGCCCACGCGGACAGGCAGATACGCAGTATTTT. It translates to CASSPRGQADTQYF. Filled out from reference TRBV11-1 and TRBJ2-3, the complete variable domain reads EAEVAQSPRYKITEKSQAVAFWCDPISGHATLYWYRQILGQGPELLVQFQDESVVDDSQLPKDRFSAERLKGVDSTLKIQPAELGDSAMYLCASSPRGQADTQYFGPGTRLTVL.

In nucleotides, the CDR3 is TGTGCCAGCAGCTTGGAAGGGGCGGGCTTGTCCTACAATGAGCAGTTCTTC. This translates into CASSLEGAGLSYNEQFF. The genes are TRBV5-4 and TRBJ2-1; D is tentatively TRBD1 or TRBD2 (5 bases each). Germline loops: CDR1 SGHNT, CDR2 YYREEE (reference sequence). This CDR3 has 17 amino acids. Trimming removed 0 bases at V and 1 base at J, with 14 bases between. The full variable domain, completed using reference TRBV5-4 and TRBJ2-1, is ETGVTQSPTHLIKTRGQQVTLRCSSQSGHNTVSWYQQALGQGPQFIFQYYREEENGRGNFPPRFSGLQFPNYSSELNVNALELDDSALYLCASSLEGAGLSYNEQFFGPGTRLTVL.

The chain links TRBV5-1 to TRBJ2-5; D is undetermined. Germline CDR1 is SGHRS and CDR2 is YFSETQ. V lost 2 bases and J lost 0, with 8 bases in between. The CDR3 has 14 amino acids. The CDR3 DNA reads TGCGCCAGCAGCTTAAGGCCAGACCAAGAGACCCAGTACTTC. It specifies CASSLRPDQETQYF.

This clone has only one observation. The CDR3 region is CASSARTVGTNEKLFF. The DNA for the CDR3 is TGTGCCAGCTCGGCTCGGACTGTGGGAACTAATGAAAAACTGTTTTTT. The chain links TRBV18 to TRBJ1-4; D is unclear. Trimming removed 6 bases at V and 1 base at J, with 15 bases between. Germline-derived CDR1 and CDR2 are KGHSH and LQKENI. The CDR3 sequence is 16 residues long.

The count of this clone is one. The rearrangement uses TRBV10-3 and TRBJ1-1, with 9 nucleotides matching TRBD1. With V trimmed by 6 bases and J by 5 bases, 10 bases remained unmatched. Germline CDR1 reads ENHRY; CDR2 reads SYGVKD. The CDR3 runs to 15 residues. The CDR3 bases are TGTGCCATCAGCCCCGGGACAGGGCGGGAGACTGAAGCTTTCTTT. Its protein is CAISPGTGRETEAFF.

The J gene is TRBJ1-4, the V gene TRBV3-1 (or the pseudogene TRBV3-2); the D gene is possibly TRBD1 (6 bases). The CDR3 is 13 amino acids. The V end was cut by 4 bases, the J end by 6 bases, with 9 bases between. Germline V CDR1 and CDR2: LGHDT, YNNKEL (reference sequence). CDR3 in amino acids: CASSLNRDEKLFF. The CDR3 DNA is TGTGCCAGCAGCCTGAACAGGGATGAAAAACTGTTTTTT.

This chain's CDR3 is CASSPSLAGGYNEQFF. The CDR3 nucleotides read TGTGCCAGCAGCCCCTCACTAGCGGGGGGTTACAATGAGCAGTTCTTC. The chain joins TRBV5-4 to TRBJ2-1, with 12 nucleotides matching TRBD2. V lost 4 bases, J lost 4 bases, and 6 bases stayed unmatched. Per the germline V gene, CDR1 is SGHNT and CDR2 is YYREEE (reference sequence). CDR3 size: 16 residues.

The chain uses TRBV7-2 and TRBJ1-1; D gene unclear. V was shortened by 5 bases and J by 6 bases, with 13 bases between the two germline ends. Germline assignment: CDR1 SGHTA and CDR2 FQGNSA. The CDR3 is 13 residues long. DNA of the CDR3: TGTGCCAGCAGCCCAGACCGGACCCCTGAAGCTTTCTTT. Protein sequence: CASSPDRTPEAFF.

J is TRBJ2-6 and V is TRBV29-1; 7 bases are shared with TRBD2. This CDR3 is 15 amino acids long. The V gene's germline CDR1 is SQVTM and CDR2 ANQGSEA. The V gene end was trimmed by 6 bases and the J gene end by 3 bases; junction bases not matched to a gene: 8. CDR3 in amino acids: CSVKPAGFGANVLTF. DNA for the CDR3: TGCAGCGTCAAGCCAGCGGGATTTGGGGCCAACGTCCTGACTTTC. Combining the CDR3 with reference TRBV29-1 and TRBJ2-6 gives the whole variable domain SAVISQKPSRDICQRGTSLTIQCQVDSQVTMMFWYRQQPGQSLTLIATANQGSEATYESGFVIDKFPISRPNLTFSTLTVSNMSPEDSSIYLCSVKPAGFGANVLTFGAGSRLTVL.

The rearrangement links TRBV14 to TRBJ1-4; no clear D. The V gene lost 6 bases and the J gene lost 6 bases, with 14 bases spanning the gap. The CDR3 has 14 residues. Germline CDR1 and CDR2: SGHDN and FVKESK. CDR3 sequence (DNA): TGTGCCAGCAGTTTCTCTCCTGGGGATGAAAAACTGTTTTTT. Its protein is CASSFSPGDEKLFF.

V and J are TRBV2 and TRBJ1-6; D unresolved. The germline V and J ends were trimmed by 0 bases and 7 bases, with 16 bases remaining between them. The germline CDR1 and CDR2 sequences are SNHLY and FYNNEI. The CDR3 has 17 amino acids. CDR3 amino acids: CASSEAEAGGWNSPLHF. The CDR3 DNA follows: TGTGCCAGCAGTGAAGCGGAGGCAGGAGGGTGGAATTCACCCCTCCACTTT.

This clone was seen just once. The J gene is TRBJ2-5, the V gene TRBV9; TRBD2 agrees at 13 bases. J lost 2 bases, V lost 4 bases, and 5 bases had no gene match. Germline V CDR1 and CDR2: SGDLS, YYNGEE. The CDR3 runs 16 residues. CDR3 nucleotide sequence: TGTGCCAGCAGCTCTGGACTAGCGGGGGTTCAAGAGACCCAGTACTTC. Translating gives CASSSGLAGVQETQYF.

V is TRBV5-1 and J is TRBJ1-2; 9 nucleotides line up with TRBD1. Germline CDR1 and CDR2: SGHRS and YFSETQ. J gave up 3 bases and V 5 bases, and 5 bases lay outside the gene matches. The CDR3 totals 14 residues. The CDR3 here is CASRGGTGHYGYTF. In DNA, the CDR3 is TGCGCCAGCAGGGGGGGGACAGGGCACTATGGCTACACCTTC. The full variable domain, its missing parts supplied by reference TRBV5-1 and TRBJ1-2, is KAGVTQTPRYLIKTRGQQVTLSCSPISGHRSVSWYQQTPGQGLQFLFEYFSETQRNKGNFPGRFSGRQFSNSRSEMNVSTLELGDSALYLCASRGGTGHYGYTFGSGTRLTVV.

CDR3 sequence reads: CASSDWGKEYTEAFF. For the CDR3, the DNA is TGTGCCAGCAGCGATTGGGGGAAAGAGTACACTGAAGCTTTCTTT. The rearrangement joins TRBV2 to TRBJ1-1; the D gene is possibly TRBD1 (5 bases). From germline, CDR1 is SNHLY and CDR2 FYNNEI. The CDR3 extends over 15 amino acids. Trimming removed 6 bases at V and 3 bases at J, with 17 bases between.

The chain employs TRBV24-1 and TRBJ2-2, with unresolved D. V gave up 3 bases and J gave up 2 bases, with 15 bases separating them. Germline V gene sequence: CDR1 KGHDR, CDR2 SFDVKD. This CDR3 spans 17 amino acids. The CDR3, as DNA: TGTGCCACCAGTGATCCTCTATCCCCAGAAAACACCGGGGAGCTGTTTTTT. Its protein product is CATSDPLSPENTGELFF.

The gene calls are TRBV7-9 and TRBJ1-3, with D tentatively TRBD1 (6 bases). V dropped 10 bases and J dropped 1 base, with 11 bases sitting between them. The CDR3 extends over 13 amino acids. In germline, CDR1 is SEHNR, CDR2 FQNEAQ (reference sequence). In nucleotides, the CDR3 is TGTGCCACGAGGGGGGCATCTGGAAACACCATATATTTT. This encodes CATRGASGNTIYF.

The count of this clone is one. The CDR3 sequence: CSAHTGENGYTF. The CDR3 DNA follows: TGCAGCGCCCATACAGGGGAAAATGGCTACACCTTC. This chain joins TRBV29-1 and TRBJ1-2; TRBD1 agrees at 7 bases. CDR3 length equals 12 residues. CDR1 is SQVTM and CDR2 is ANQGSEA in the germline V gene. V gave up 7 bases and J gave up 6 bases; unmatched junction bases: 8. The entire variable domain, with the rest obtained from reference TRBV29-1 and TRBJ1-2, is as follows: SAVISQKPSRDICQRGTSLTIQCQVDSQVTMMFWYRQQPGQSLTLIATANQGSEATYESGFVIDKFPISRPNLTFSTLTVSNMSPEDSSIYLCSAHTGENGYTFGSGTRLTVV.